This TCR beta chain appears in the sequencing data of a study of blood T cell repertoires in COVID-19. Whole-study context: Material from acute and convalescent COVID-19 was sourced from the United States, Italy and Spain. PBMCs, B-cell-depleted T cells, or T cells provided the cDNA or gDNA that made up the material.

Germline-derived CDR1 and CDR2 are SGHAT and FQNNGV. The CDR3 totals 14 residues. Trimming removed 0 bases at V and 1 base at J, with 5 bases between. As processed by the authors: Amplification of reference gene primers provided the estimated nucleated cell counts. Some clones are missing from TCRdb's copy, which holds only in-frame ones; the method was immunoSEQ multiplex PCR. D and trimming come from the DNA, and the V and J calls and clone size come from that table. The sample includes 55,000 to 85,000 clones, more than 75% of them seen just once. The clonotype comes from a human donor in a cohort sampled during active COVID-19. The sequenced sample was peripheral blood. The chain employs TRBV11-2 and TRBJ2-3; D is uncertain. The CDR3 DNA reads TGTGCCAGCAGCTTAGATCAGGGCACAGATACGCAGTATTTT. This encodes CASSLDQGTDTQYF.